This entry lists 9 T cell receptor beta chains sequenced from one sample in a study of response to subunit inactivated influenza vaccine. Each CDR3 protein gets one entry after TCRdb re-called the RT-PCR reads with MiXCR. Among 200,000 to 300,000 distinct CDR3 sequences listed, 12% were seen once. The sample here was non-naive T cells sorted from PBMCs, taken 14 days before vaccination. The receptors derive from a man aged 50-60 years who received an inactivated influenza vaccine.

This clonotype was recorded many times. The CDR3 DNA follows: TGCAGTGCTAGAGGGTTTCCGGGGAGTCCGAGGGATGAGCAGTTCTTC. Protein sequence: CSARGFPGSPRDEQFF. The chain links TRBV20-1 to TRBJ2-1, with a possible D match to TRBD2 (5 bases). The CDR3 covers 16 residues. Per the germline V gene, CDR1 is DFQATT and CDR2 is SNEGSKA (reference sequence). Trimming removed 1 base at V and 8 bases at J, with 21 bases between.

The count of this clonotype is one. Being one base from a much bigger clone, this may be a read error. CDR3 nucleotide sequence: TGTTCCACCAGCAGAGTTGGGGGTGGGCCCCAGCATTTT. Its translation: CSTSRVGGGPQHF. This chain links TRBV15 with TRBJ1-5; D possibly corresponds to TRBD1 (5 bases). Germline V CDR1 and CDR2: LNHNV, YYDKDF (reference sequence). The CDR3 spans 13 residues.

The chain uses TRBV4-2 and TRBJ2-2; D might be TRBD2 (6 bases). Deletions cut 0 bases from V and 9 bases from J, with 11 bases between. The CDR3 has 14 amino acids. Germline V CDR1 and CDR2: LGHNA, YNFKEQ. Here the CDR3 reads CASSQDRGGRELFF. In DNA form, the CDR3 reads TGTGCCAGCAGCCAAGACCGGGGAGGAAGGGAGCTGTTTTTT.

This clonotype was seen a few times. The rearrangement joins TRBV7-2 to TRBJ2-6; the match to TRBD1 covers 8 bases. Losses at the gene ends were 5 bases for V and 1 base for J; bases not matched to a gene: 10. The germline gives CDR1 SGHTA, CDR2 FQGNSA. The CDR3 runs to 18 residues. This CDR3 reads CASSLTGTGPSGANVLTF. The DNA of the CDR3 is TGTGCCAGCAGCCTTACCGGGACAGGCCCTTCTGGGGCCAACGTCCTGACTTTC.

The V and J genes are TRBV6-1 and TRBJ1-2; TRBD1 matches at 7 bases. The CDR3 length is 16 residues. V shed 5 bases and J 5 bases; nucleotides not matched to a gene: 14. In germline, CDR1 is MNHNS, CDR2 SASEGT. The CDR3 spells CASSSATGSARYGYTF. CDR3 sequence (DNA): TGTGCCAGCAGTAGCGCGACAGGGAGCGCTCGGTATGGCTACACCTTC.

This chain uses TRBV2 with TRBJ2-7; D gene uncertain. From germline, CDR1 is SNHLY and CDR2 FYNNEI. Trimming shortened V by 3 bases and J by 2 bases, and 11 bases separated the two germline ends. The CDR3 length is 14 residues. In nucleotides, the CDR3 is TGTGCCAGCAGTGACTCGTGGAAAACCTACGAGCAGTACTTC. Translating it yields CASSDSWKTYEQYF.

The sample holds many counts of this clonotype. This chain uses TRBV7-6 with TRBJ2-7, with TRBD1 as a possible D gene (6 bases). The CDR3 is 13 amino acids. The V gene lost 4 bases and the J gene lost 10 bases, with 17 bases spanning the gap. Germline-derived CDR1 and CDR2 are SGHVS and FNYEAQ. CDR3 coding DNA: TGTGCCAGCAGCTCAAAAATGACAGGTCTTCAGTACTTC. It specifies CASSSKMTGLQYF.

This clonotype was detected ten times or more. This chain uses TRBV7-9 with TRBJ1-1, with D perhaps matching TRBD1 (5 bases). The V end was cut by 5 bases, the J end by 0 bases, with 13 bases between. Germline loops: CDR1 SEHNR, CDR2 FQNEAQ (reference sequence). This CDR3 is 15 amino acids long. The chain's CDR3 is CASSLSGRLNTEAFF. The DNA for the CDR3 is TGTGCCAGCAGCCTATCAGGGAGGCTGAACACTGAAGCTTTCTTT. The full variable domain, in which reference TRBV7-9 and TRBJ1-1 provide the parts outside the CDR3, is DTGVSQNPRHKITKRGQNVTFRCDPISEHNRLYWYRQTLGQGPEFLTYFQNEAQLEKSRLLSDRFSAERPKGSFSTLEIQRTEQGDSAMYLCASSLSGRLNTEAFFGQGTRLTVV.

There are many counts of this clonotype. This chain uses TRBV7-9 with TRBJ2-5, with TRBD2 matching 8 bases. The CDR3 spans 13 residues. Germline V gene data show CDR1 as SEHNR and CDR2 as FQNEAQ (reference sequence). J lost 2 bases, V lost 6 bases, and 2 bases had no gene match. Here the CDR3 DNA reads TGTGCCAGCAGACGGGGGGGTCAAGAGACCCAGTACTTC. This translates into CASRRGGQETQYF.